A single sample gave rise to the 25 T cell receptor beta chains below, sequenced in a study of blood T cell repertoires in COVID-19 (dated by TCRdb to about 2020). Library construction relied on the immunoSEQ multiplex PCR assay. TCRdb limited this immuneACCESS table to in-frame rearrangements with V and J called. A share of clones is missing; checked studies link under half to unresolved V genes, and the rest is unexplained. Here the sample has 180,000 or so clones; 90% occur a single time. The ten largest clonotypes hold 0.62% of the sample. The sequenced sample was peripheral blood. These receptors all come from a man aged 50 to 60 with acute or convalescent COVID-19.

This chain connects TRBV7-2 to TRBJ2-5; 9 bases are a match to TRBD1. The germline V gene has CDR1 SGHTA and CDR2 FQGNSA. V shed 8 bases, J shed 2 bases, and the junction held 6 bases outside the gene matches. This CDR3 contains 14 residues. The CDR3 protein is CASARDRVQETQYF. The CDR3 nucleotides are TGTGCCAGCGCCCGGGACAGGGTACAAGAGACCCAGTACTTC.

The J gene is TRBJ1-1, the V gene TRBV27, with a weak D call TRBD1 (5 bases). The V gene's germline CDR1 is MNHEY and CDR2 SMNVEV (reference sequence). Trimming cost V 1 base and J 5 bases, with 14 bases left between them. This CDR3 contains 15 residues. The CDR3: CASSLLGGGETEAFF. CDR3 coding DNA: TGTGCCAGCAGTTTATTGGGGGGGGGTGAGACTGAAGCTTTCTTT.

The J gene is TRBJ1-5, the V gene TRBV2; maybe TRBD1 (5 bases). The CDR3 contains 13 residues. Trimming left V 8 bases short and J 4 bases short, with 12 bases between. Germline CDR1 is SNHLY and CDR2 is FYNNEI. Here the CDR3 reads CASGIRGNQPQHF. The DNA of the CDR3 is TGTGCCAGCGGGATAAGGGGTAATCAGCCCCAGCATTTT. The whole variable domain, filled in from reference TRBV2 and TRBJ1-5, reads EPEVTQTPSHQVTQMGQEVILRCVPISNHLYFYWYRQILGQKVEFLVSFYNNEISEKSEIFDDQFSVERPDGSNFTLKIRSTKLEDSAMYFCASGIRGNQPQHFGDGTRLSIL.

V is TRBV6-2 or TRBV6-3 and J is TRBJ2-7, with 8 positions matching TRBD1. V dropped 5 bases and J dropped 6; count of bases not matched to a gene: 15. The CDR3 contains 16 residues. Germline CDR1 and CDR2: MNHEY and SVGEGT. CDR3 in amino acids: CASSHHVVQGASEQYV. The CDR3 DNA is TGTGCCAGCAGTCACCACGTCGTTCAGGGGGCAAGCGAGCAGTACGTC.

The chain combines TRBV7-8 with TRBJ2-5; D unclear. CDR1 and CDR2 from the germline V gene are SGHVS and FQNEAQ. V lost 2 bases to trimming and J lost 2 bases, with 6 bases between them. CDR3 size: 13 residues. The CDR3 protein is CASSLSFQETQYF. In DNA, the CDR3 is TGTGCCAGCAGCTTAAGCTTTCAAGAGACCCAGTACTTC.

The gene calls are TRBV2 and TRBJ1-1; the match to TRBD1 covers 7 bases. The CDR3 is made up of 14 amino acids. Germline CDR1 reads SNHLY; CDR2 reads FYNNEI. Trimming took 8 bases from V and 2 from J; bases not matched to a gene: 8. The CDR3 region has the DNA TGTGCCAGCTACCTGGGACAGTTCAACACTGAAGCTTTCTTT. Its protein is CASYLGQFNTEAFF.

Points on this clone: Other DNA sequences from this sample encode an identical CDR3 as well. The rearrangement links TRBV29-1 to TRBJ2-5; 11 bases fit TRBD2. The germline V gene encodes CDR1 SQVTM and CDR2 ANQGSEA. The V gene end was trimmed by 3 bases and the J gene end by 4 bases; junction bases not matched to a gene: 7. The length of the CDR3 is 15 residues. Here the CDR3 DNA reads TGCAGCGTTGAGGTTCTAGCGGGAGGTGTAGAGACCCAGTACTTC. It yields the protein CSVEVLAGGVETQYF.

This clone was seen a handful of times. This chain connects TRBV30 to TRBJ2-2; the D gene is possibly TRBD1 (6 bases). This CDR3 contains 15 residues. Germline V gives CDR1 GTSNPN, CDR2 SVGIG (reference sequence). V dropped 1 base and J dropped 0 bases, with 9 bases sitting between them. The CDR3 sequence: CAWSEGTSNTGELFF. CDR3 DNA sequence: TGTGCCTGGAGTGAGGGGACATCGAACACCGGGGAGCTGTTTTTT.

The CDR3 sequence: CASSFGGGPRETQYF. Here the CDR3 DNA reads TGTGCCAGCAGCTTCGGGGGAGGGCCAAGAGAGACCCAGTACTTC. This sequence joins TRBV7-3 and TRBJ2-5; 7 bases match TRBD2. V lost 3 bases to trimming and J lost 4 bases; unmatched junction nucleotides: 8. CDR3 length: 15 amino acids. The germline CDR1 and CDR2 sequences are SGHTA and FQGTGA.

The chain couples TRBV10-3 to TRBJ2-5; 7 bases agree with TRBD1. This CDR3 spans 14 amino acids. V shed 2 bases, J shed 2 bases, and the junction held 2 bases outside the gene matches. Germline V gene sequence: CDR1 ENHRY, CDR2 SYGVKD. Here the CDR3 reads CAISEGTDQETQYF. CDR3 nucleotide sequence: TGTGCCATCAGTGAGGGGACAGATCAAGAGACCCAGTACTTC.

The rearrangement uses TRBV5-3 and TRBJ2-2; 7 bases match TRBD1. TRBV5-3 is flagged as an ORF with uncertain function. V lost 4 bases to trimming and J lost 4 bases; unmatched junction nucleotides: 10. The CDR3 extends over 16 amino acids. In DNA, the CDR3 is TGTGCCAGAAGCCTGCCGTACAGGGGCTTCACCGGGGAGCTGTTTTTT. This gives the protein CARSLPYRGFTGELFF.

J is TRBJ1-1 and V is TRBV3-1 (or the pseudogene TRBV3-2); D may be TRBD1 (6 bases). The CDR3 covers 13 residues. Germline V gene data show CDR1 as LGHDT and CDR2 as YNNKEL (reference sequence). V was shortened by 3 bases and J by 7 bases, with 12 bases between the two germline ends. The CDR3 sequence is CASSQWGGGEAFF. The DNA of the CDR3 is TGTGCCAGCAGCCAGTGGGGAGGGGGTGAAGCTTTCTTT.

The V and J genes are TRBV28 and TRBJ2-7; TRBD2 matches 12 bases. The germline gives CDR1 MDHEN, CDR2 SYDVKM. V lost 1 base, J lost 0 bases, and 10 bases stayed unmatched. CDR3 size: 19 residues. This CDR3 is CASSLYRTSGELSSYEQYV. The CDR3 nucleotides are TGTGCCAGCAGTTTATATAGGACTAGCGGGGAGTTGAGCTCCTACGAGCAGTACGTC.

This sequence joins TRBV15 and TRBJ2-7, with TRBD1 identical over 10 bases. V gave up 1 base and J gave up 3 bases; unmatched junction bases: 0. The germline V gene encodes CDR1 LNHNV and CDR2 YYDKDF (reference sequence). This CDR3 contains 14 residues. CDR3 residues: CATSRGDRGYEQYF. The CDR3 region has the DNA TGTGCCACCAGCAGAGGGGACAGGGGCTACGAGCAGTACTTC.

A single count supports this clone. This chain's CDR3 is CASSPRTGTNEKLFF. The CDR3 nucleotides read TGTGCCAGCAGTCCTAGGACAGGAACTAATGAAAAACTGTTTTTT. The chain is built from TRBV27 and TRBJ1-4, with 7 nucleotides matching TRBD1. The germline gives CDR1 MNHEY, CDR2 SMNVEV (reference sequence). The CDR3 length is 15 residues. V was pared by 5 bases and J by 1 base, with 4 bases of the junction left unmatched.

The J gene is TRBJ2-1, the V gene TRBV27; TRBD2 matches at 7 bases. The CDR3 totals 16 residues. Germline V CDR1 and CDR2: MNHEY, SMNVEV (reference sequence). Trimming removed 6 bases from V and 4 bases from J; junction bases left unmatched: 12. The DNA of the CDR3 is TGTGCCAGCAGGCCCCTCACTAGCGTATTTTACAATGAGCAGTTCTTC. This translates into CASRPLTSVFYNEQFF.

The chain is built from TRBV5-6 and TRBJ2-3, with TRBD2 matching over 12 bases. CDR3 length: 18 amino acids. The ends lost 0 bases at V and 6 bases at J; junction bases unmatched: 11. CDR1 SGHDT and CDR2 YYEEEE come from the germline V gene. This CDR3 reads CASSLAGSSGGESDTQYF. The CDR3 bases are TGTGCCAGCAGCTTGGCCGGGTCTAGCGGGGGGGAGAGCGATACGCAGTATTTT. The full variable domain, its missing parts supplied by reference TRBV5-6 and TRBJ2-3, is DAGVTQSPTHLIKTRGQQVTLRCSPKSGHDTVSWYQQALGQGPQFIFQYYEEEERQRGNFPDRFSGHQFPNYSSELNVNALLLGDSALYLCASSLAGSSGGESDTQYFGPGTRLTVL.

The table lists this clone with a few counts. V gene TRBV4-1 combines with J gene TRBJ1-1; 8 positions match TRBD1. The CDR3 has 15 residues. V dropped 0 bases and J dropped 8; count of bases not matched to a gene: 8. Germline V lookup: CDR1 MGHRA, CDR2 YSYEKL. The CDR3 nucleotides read TGCGCCAGCAGCCAAGAAGGACAGGGCCGCTCCGAAGCTTTCTTT. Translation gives CASSQEGQGRSEAFF.

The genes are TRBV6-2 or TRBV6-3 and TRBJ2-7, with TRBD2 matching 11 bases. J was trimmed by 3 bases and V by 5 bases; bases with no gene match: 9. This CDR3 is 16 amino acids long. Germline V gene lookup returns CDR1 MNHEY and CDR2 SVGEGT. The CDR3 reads CASSPPLAGDLYEQYF. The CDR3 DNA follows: TGTGCCAGCAGTCCCCCACTAGCGGGAGACCTCTACGAGCAGTACTTC.

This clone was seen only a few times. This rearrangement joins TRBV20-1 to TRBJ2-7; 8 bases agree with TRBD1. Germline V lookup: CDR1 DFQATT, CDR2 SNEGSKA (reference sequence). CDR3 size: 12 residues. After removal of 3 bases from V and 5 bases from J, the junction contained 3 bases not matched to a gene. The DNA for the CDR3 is TGCAGTGCTAGTCACAGGGGGGACGAGCAGTACTTC. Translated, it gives CSASHRGDEQYF.

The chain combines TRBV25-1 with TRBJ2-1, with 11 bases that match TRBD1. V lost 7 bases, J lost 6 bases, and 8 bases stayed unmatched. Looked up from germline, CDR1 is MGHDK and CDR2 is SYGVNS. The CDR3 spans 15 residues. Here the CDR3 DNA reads TGTGCCAGCATATACGGACAGGGGGCCGTCAATGAGCAGTTCTTC. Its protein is CASIYGQGAVNEQFF. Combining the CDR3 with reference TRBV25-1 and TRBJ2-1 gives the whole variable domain EADIYQTPRYLVIGTGKKITLECSQTMGHDKMYWYQQDPGMELHLIHYSYGVNSTEKGDLSSESTVSRIRTEHFPLTLESARPSHTSQYLCASIYGQGAVNEQFFGPGTRLTVL.

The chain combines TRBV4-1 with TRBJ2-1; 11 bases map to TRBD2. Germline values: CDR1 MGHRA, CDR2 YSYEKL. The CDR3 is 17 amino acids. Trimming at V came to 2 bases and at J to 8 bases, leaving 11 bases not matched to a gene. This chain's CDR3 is CASSQNSGTSGTHEQFF. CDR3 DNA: TGCGCCAGCAGCCAAAACTCCGGGACTAGCGGAACCCATGAGCAGTTCTTC.

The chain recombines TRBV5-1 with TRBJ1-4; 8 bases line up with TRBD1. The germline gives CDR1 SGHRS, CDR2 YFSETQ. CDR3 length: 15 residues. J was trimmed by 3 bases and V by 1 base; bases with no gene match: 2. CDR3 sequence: CASSLTGGPNEKLFF. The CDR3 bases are TGCGCCAGCAGCTTGACAGGGGGGCCTAATGAAAAACTGTTTTTT.

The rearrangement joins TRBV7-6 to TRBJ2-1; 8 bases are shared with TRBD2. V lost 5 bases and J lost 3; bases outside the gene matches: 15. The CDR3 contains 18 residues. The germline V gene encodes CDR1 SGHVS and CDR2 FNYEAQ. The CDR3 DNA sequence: TGTGCCAGCAGCCCGACGACCGGCGGGAGGCAAAACTACAATGAGCAGTTCTTC. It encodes CASSPTTGGRQNYNEQFF.

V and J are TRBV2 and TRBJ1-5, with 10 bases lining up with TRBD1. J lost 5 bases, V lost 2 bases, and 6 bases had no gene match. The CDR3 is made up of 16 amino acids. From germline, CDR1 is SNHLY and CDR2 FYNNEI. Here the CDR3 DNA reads TGTGCCAGCAGTGAAAGGGTCGGGACAGGGGATCAGCCCCAGCATTTT. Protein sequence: CASSERVGTGDQPQHF.